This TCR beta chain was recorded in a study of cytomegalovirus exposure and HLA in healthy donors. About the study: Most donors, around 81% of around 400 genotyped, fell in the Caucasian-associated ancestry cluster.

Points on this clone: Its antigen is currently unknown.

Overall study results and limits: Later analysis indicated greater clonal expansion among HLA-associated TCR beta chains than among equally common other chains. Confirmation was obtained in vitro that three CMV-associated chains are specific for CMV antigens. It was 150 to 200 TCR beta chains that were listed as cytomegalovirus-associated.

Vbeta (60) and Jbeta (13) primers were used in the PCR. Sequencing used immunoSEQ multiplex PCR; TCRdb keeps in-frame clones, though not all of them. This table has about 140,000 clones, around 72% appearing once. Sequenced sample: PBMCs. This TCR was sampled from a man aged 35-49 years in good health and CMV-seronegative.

The CDR3 sequence: CAWVEENEQFF. The CDR3 DNA sequence: TGTGCCTGGGTGGAGGAAAATGAGCAGTTCTTC. The J gene is TRBJ2-1, the V gene TRBV30, with D possibly matching TRBD2 (5 bases). Trimming left V 5 bases short and J 7 bases short, with 9 bases between. CDR1 is GTSNPN, CDR2 SVGIG, per germline (reference sequence). The length of the CDR3 is 11 residues.